This T cell receptor (delta chain) was sequenced in a study of DNA immune sequencing with unique molecular identifiers (dated by TCRdb to about 2020). The study in broad terms: Immunomagnetic cell separation was used to enrich gammadelta T cells from buffy coats, and the genomic DNA of the enriched gammadelta T cells was sequenced. gammadelta T cells were enriched from PBMC of approximately eleven healthy individuals by fluorescence-activated cell sorting. The method was checked using synthetic reference molecules and blood samples from healthy people. Donors were healthy individuals, with over eight donors profiled from sorted peripheral blood gammadelta T cells. To compare enriched with non-enriched material, around 92 ng of enriched gammadelta T-cell DNA and 0.8 to 1 ug of non-enriched PBMC DNA were sequenced. An ultrasensitive DNA-based TRD repertoire sequencing method using PCR-introduced unique molecular identifiers was developed and validated in the study. General findings and caveats noted by the study authors: Novel TRD sequences not targeted by the primers cannot be detected by the primer-based approach. Among clonotypes in healthy donors, TRDV2 paired with TRDJ1 was identified as the most common TRD rearrangement. TRD repertoire diversity varied between healthy donors, with several donors highly oligoclonal where top 5 clonotypes exceeded half of productive molecules.

The sample holds many counts of this clone. It lacks a known antigen. It has no much larger one-base neighbor in the sample; base qualities were not kept. The library came from multiplex PCR. Genomic DNA was amplified with a 32-plex assay using primers for all 8 TRDV and 4 TRDJ genes covering the CDR3. During approximately 3 cycles of barcoding PCR, a 12-nucleotide UMI was attached, and a second PCR using Illumina adapter primers followed. AMPure XP beads were used to purify the libraries, and library quality was checked on a Fragment Analyzer using the HS NGS Fragment kit. The sequencing was run with an Illumina MiniSeq mid-output kit, including roughly 19% PhiX, and 150 cycles of paired-end reads. Processing in the source paper ran as follows. MIGEC version 1.2.9 was used to process reads, grouping reads by UMI and building error-corrected consensus sequences. Modified VDJtools version 1.2.1 scripts and the tcR R package were used for post-processing. TCRdb reprocessed the public data with the CATT caller; entries with the same nucleotide sequence were combined afterwards. TCRdb's processing, not the authors', yielded these V and J calls. In all, the sample holds roughly 4,800 delta-chain clones, and around an eighth of those were seen once. The ten largest clones take up around 53% of the sample.

The CDR3 holds 16 amino acids from the cysteine to the phenylalanine. The only DNA kept is the CDR3, 48 bases in frame from the first base. Trimming costs V 6 bases and J 3 bases, and their ends lie 22 bases apart. Via the germline V gene, CDR1 is GEAIGNYY and CDR2 EKD. The sequence was obtained from a human donor in good health. The V and J genes are TRDV2 and TRDJ1; 5 matching bases give a weak D call of TRDD3. What was sequenced was gamma-delta T cells enriched from blood buffy coat, or unenriched PBMCs (not recorded which). Read as DNA, the sequence is TGTGCCTGTCTCTTCTTGATGGGGTCCGGAGCCGATAAACTCATCTTT. Its coded protein is CACLFLMGSGADKLIF.